These 26 T cell receptor beta chains originate from one sample sequenced in a study of T cell changes during pregnancy in multiple sclerosis. Data came from immunoSEQ multiplex PCR; TCRdb stores just in-frame clones and leaves some out. The sample lists roughly 28,000 clones, over 85% occurring once. The source material was CD8+ T cells from peripheral blood mononuclear cells, sampled before pregnancy. These receptors all come from a female donor with multiple sclerosis, enrolled in a pregnancy study.

The chain uses TRBV27 and TRBJ1-5; 8 nucleotides align to TRBD1. Losses at the gene ends were 3 bases for V and 3 bases for J; bases not matched to a gene: 7. This CDR3 is built from 16 residues. CDR1 is MNHEY, CDR2 SMNVEV, per germline (reference sequence). CDR3 amino acids: CASSFTRDRLNQPQHF. As DNA, the CDR3 is TGTGCCAGCAGTTTTACCCGGGACAGGCTCAATCAGCCCCAGCATTTT.

This chain joins TRBV7-9 and TRBJ2-1, with 13 bases that match TRBD2. The CDR3 is made up of 15 amino acids. Trimming cost V 5 bases and J 8 bases; bases outside gene matches: 6. From germline, CDR1 is SEHNR and CDR2 FQNEAQ (reference sequence). As DNA, the CDR3 is TGTGCCAGCAGCGCCGGACTAGCGGGAGCGGATGAGCAGTTCTTC. It translates to CASSAGLAGADEQFF. The full variable domain, with the rest looked up from reference TRBV7-9 and TRBJ2-1, is DTGVSQNPRHKITKRGQNVTFRCDPISEHNRLYWYRQTLGQGPEFLTYFQNEAQLEKSRLLSDRFSAERPKGSFSTLEIQRTEQGDSAMYLCASSAGLAGADEQFFGPGTRLTVL.

The rearrangement joins TRBV19 to TRBJ1-1; D not resolved. The V and J ends lost 3 bases and 0 bases respectively, with 14 bases between them. From germline, CDR1 is LNHDA and CDR2 SQIVND (reference sequence). The CDR3 totals 16 residues. The CDR3 loop is CASSMRVSLMNTEAFF. The CDR3 DNA reads as TGTGCCAGTAGTATGAGGGTTTCCCTCATGAACACTGAAGCTTTCTTT. The full variable domain, rest sourced from reference TRBV19 and TRBJ1-1, is DGGITQSPKYLFRKEGQNVTLSCEQNLNHDAMYWYRQDPGQGLRLIYYSQIVNDFQKGDIAEGYSVSREKKESFPLTVTSAQKNPTAFYLCASSMRVSLMNTEAFFGQGTRLTVV.

This clone ranks as medium-sized (0.01 to 0.1%). The chain has TRBV2 and TRBJ1-1; D call uncertain. This CDR3 comprises 15 residues. V shed 3 bases and J shed 1 base, with 12 bases lying between them. The germline V gene has CDR1 SNHLY and CDR2 FYNNEI. The DNA for the CDR3 is TGTGCCAGCAGTGATCTCTTTCGGGGGAACACTGAAGCTTTCTTT. Amino acid sequence: CASSDLFRGNTEAFF.

The rearrangement links TRBV4-1 to TRBJ2-1; D is unresolved. The length of the CDR3 is 14 residues. Trimming pared 1 base from V and 9 bases from J, leaving 13 bases between. Looked up from germline, CDR1 is MGHRA and CDR2 is YSYEKL. The DNA for the CDR3 is TGCGCCAGCAGCCAAGTTCCACCCCGCGCTGAGCAGTTCTTC. Residues: CASSQVPPRAEQFF.

This rearrangement joins TRBV27 to TRBJ2-7; TRBD1 agrees at 10 bases. V shed 5 bases, J shed 3 bases, and the junction held 7 bases outside the gene matches. CDR1 and CDR2 (germline): MNHEY, SMNVEV (reference sequence). The CDR3 spans 15 residues. The CDR3 spells CASSPGQGLLYEQYF. CDR3 coding DNA: TGTGCCAGCAGTCCGGGACAGGGGCTTCTCTACGAGCAGTACTTC.

The CDR3 DNA sequence: TGTGCCATCAACCTGACAGGGTCCGTGTACAATGAGCAGTTCTTC. Translated, it gives CAINLTGSVYNEQFF. The chain combines TRBV10-3 with TRBJ2-1; 7 bases are shared with TRBD1. The CDR3 is 15 amino acids. Per germline, CDR1 ENHRY and CDR2 SYGVKD. Trimming took 7 bases from V and 4 from J; bases not matched to a gene: 10.

The chain couples TRBV4-1 to TRBJ1-3, with TRBD1 identical over 9 bases. V shed 3 bases and J 4 bases; nucleotides not matched to a gene: 4. CDR3 length: 15 residues. Looked up from germline, CDR1 is MGHRA and CDR2 is YSYEKL. As DNA, the CDR3 is TGCGCCAGCAGCCAGGGGACAGGGAACGGAAACACCATATATTTT. Protein sequence: CASSQGTGNGNTIYF.

J is TRBJ1-4 and V is TRBV2; 7 nucleotides align to TRBD1. CDR3 size: 15 residues. Germline CDR1 SNHLY, CDR2 FYNNEI. Trimming cost V 7 bases and J 7 bases; bases outside gene matches: 12. CDR3 nucleotides: TGTGCCAGCACCCTAAGGGGACAGATACGTGAAAAACTGTTTTTT. It translates to CASTLRGQIREKLFF.

The chain carries TRBV19 and TRBJ2-1; 11 nucleotides line up with TRBD2. CDR1 and CDR2 (germline): LNHDA, SQIVND (reference sequence). With 5 bases clipped from V and 4 bases from J, the junction kept 4 bases outside the gene matches. This CDR3 region has 15 residues. The CDR3 loop is CASSLLAGGYNEQFF. CDR3 sequence (DNA): TGTGCCAGTAGTTTATTAGCGGGGGGGTACAATGAGCAGTTCTTC.

This clone turned up a few times. The rearrangement uses TRBV10-3 and TRBJ1-1, with 8 bases identical to TRBD1. V lost 10 bases to trimming and J lost 5 bases; unmatched junction nucleotides: 9. Per germline, CDR1 ENHRY and CDR2 SYGVKD. CDR3 length: 13 residues. CDR3 nucleotides: TGTGCCACCGGACAGGGATTGGTTACTGAAGCTTTCTTT. Its translation: CATGQGLVTEAFF.

The chain employs TRBV2 and TRBJ2-3; the match to TRBD1 covers 9 bases. CDR3 size: 16 residues. Trimming at V came to 5 bases and at J to 3 bases, leaving 9 bases not matched to a gene. In germline, CDR1 is SNHLY, CDR2 FYNNEI. This CDR3 reads CASSTVPGQGTDTQYF. The DNA of the CDR3 is TGTGCCAGCAGTACGGTCCCGGGACAGGGAACAGATACGCAGTATTTT.

A single count supports this clone. The chain uses TRBV19 and TRBJ2-1; TRBD1 might be the D (6 bases). V shed 6 bases and J shed 5 bases, with 20 bases lying between them. This CDR3 is built from 16 residues. Germline CDR1 is LNHDA and CDR2 is SQIVND (reference sequence). The DNA for the CDR3 is TGTGCCAGTAGCATACATACAGGGTATCGGGACAATGAGCAGTTCTTC. Encoded protein: CASSIHTGYRDNEQFF.

This sequence joins TRBV5-1 and TRBJ2-3, with D possibly matching TRBD1 (6 bases). The CDR3 spans 15 residues. Germline CDR1 reads SGHRS; CDR2 reads YFSETQ. V lost 0 bases and J 4 bases, leaving 12 bases between the germline ends. CDR3: CASSLAQGLADTQYF. In DNA, the CDR3 is TGCGCCAGCAGCTTGGCACAGGGCTTGGCAGATACGCAGTATTTT. Based on the CDR3 plus reference TRBV5-1 and TRBJ2-3, the full variable domain is KAGVTQTPRYLIKTRGQQVTLSCSPISGHRSVSWYQQTPGQGLQFLFEYFSETQRNKGNFPGRFSGRQFSNSRSEMNVSTLELGDSALYLCASSLAQGLADTQYFGPGTRLTVL.

The V call is TRBV27, the J call TRBJ1-2; 10 nucleotides align to TRBD1. V shed 1 base and J 1 base; nucleotides not matched to a gene: 15. Germline V gene lookup returns CDR1 MNHEY and CDR2 SMNVEV (reference sequence). This CDR3 is built from 20 residues. For the CDR3, the DNA is TGTGCCAGCAGTTTATGGTCCTCGCGGGACAGGGGAACCCGTAACTATGGCTACACCTTC. It codes for CASSLWSSRDRGTRNYGYTF.

V and J are TRBV5-1 and TRBJ1-2; 12 bases line up with TRBD1. The CDR3 extends over 16 amino acids. Per the germline V gene, CDR1 is SGHRS and CDR2 is YFSETQ. V gave up 2 bases and J gave up 6 bases; unmatched junction bases: 8. The CDR3 sequence: CASSFHRDRGRDGYTF. The CDR3 DNA is TGCGCCAGCAGCTTCCACCGGGACAGGGGGCGGGATGGCTACACCTTC.

This sequence joins TRBV5-8 and TRBJ1-3; 7 bases align to TRBD1. Germline trimming cut 8 bases from V and 2 bases from J; bases unmatched to any gene: 10. Germline V gene data show CDR1 as SGHTS and CDR2 as YDEGEE. The CDR3 is 15 amino acids. CDR3: CARLRSGQTGNTIYF. In DNA, the CDR3 is TGTGCCAGATTGCGATCGGGACAGACTGGAAACACCATATATTTT.

The V and J genes are TRBV5-1 and TRBJ2-3; 8 bases align to TRBD1. CDR1 is SGHRS and CDR2 is YFSETQ in the germline V gene. This CDR3 comprises 17 residues. V gave up 0 bases and J gave up 1 base; unmatched junction bases: 7. This chain's CDR3 is CASSLAGTGGGTDTQYF. DNA of the CDR3: TGCGCCAGCAGCTTGGCTGGGACAGGAGGGGGCACAGATACGCAGTATTTT.

V usage is TRBV7-9 and J usage is TRBJ2-3; TRBD2 agrees at 7 bases. Trimming cost V 2 bases and J 0 bases; bases outside gene matches: 5. CDR3 length equals 16 residues. Germline CDR1 reads SEHNR; CDR2 reads FQNEAQ (reference sequence). The CDR3: CASSLYGGSSTDTQYF. The CDR3 nucleotides are TGTGCCAGCAGCTTATACGGGGGGTCTAGCACAGATACGCAGTATTTT.

The chain joins TRBV29-1 to TRBJ2-7; the D gene is possibly TRBD1 (5 bases). The germline V gene has CDR1 SQVTM and CDR2 ANQGSEA. The CDR3 loop spans 12 amino acids. Trimming took 4 bases from V and 5 from J, leaving 12 bases between them. The CDR3 nucleotides are TGCAGCGTTGCCAGGGAAGGGAACGAGCAGTACTTC. Its translation: CSVAREGNEQYF.

The CDR3 here is CASSLRTGGQPQHF. The CDR3 DNA follows: TGCGCCAGCAGCCTCAGGACAGGGGGGCAGCCCCAGCATTTT. The V call is TRBV4-3, the J call TRBJ1-5; TRBD1 matches at 10 bases. V trimming: 4 bases; J trimming: 7 bases; junction bases outside the gene matches: 4. Germline assignment: CDR1 LGHNA and CDR2 YSLEER. The CDR3 sequence is 14 residues long.

The chain couples TRBV7-2 to TRBJ2-1; TRBD1 matches 7 bases. Germline assignment: CDR1 SGHTA and CDR2 FQGNSA. This CDR3 has 17 amino acids. Unmatched junction bases numbered 10, after V lost 5 bases and J lost 0 bases. The CDR3 here is CASSHPFDRVSYNEQFF. The DNA of the CDR3 is TGTGCCAGCAGCCACCCCTTTGACAGGGTCTCCTACAATGAGCAGTTCTTC. Filled out from reference TRBV7-2 and TRBJ2-1, the complete variable domain reads GAGVSQSPSNKVTEKGKDVELRCDPISGHTALYWYRQSLGQGLEFLIYFQGNSAPDKSGLPSDRFSAERTGGSVSTLTIQRTQQEDSAVYLCASSHPFDRVSYNEQFFGPGTRLTVL.

Concerning this clone itself: The sample carries other DNA sequences with the same CDR3. CDR3 residues: CASSLSAGPSYEQYF. CDR3 sequence (DNA): TGTGCCAGCAGCTTATCCGCAGGGCCATCCTACGAGCAGTACTTC. This chain connects TRBV7-9 to TRBJ2-7, with a possible D match to TRBD1 (5 bases). V was trimmed by 2 bases and J by 1 base, leaving 12 bases between them. This CDR3 spans 15 amino acids. Germline V gene lookup returns CDR1 SEHNR and CDR2 FQNEAQ (reference sequence).

For this clone: The same CDR3 arises from other DNA sequences in this sample as well. The chain has TRBV5-1 and TRBJ2-3; 10 bases are a match to TRBD2. Germline CDR1 SGHRS, CDR2 YFSETQ. The CDR3 loop spans 15 amino acids. V shed 3 bases, J shed 0 bases, and the junction held 1 base outside the gene matches. The CDR3 coding sequence is TGCGCCAGCAGCTCGACTAGCGGGAGCACAGATACGCAGTATTTT. The encoded protein is CASSSTSGSTDTQYF. Full variable domain (outside the CDR3, taken from reference TRBV5-1 and TRBJ2-3): KAGVTQTPRYLIKTRGQQVTLSCSPISGHRSVSWYQQTPGQGLQFLFEYFSETQRNKGNFPGRFSGRQFSNSRSEMNVSTLELGDSALYLCASSSTSGSTDTQYFGPGTRLTVL.

The chain recombines TRBV2 with TRBJ1-1; D is uncertain. Trimming cost V 6 bases and J 2 bases, with 16 bases left between them. The CDR3 spans 15 residues. Germline lookup yields CDR1 SNHLY and CDR2 FYNNEI. This CDR3 is CASSDREKSNTEAFF. The CDR3, as DNA: TGTGCCAGCAGCGATCGAGAAAAGTCCAACACTGAAGCTTTCTTT.

The DNA of the CDR3 is TGTGCCAGCAGTCGCAGGCGATGGGGAGGAGATACGCAGTATTTT. Encoded protein: CASSRRRWGGDTQYF. The chain links TRBV27 to TRBJ2-3, with D possibly being TRBD2 (6 bases). Trimming removed 5 bases at V and 5 bases at J, with 17 bases between. The germline V gene encodes CDR1 MNHEY and CDR2 SMNVEV (reference sequence). This CDR3 region has 15 residues.